This T cell receptor beta chain came from a study of T cells expressing NK-cell markers. Study as a whole: CD3+CD56+NKG2C+, CD3+CD56+NKG2C- and CD3+CD56-NKG2C+ T cells, once sorted, supplied the TCR beta repertoires.

CDR3 length equals 14 residues. Germline V gene data show CDR1 as SQVTM and CDR2 as ANQGSEA. Study findings and constraints: Whether expanded NKG2C-expressing T cell clones recognize HCMV is unknown. Dominant NKG2C+ clonotype frequencies of about 1.0-7.5% of CD8+ T cells were measured in more than 5 donors. In several donors, these clonotypes also led the CD3+CD56-NKG2C+ fraction.

TCRdb processed the 5' RACE reads again and assigns one entry to each CDR3 protein, with no DNA. This listing includes approximately 550,000 distinct CDR3 sequences. Worth noting for this clonotype: Its antigen is as yet unknown.

This chain uses TRBV29-1 with TRBJ2-5; checking the TCRdb D call of TRBD1 is not possible without DNA. What was sequenced was blood T cells: a sorted CD56 or NKG2C T cell subset, CD4+ or CD8+ T cells, or bulk PBMC T cells (not recorded which). The clonotype was recovered from a man aged 18 to 30 in good health. CDR3 region: CSVYGAGAVETQYF. Looking up the rest from reference TRBV29-1 and TRBJ2-5 gives the full variable domain: SAVISQKPSRDICQRGTSLTIQCQVDSQVTMMFWYRQQPGQSLTLIATANQGSEATYESGFVIDKFPISRPNLTFSTLTVSNMSPEDSSIYLCSVYGAGAVETQYFGPGTRLLVL.